This T cell receptor (beta chain) emerged from a study of shared clonotypes between healthy human individuals. For the study at large: Each donor's CD8 memory used one plate, CD8 naive two, each CD4 subset three.

Assay used: immunoSEQ multiplex PCR; TCRdb lists only in-frame clones, some missing. Among roughly 320,000 clones, around 87% were seen once, and the ten largest hold roughly 16%. Per the germline V gene, CDR1 is SNHLY and CDR2 is FYNNEI. J was trimmed by 3 bases and V by 3 bases; bases with no gene match: 2. This CDR3 is built from 13 residues. To note about this clone: No antigen is known for it.

Overall study results and limits: Sample collection involved blood only; tissue repertoires are likely different.

CD45RO+ cells plus CCR7-negative CD45RA+ TemRA cells formed CD8 memory. Sequenced sample: memory CD8+ T cells sorted from blood. Documented subset: CD45RO+ cells pooled with CCR7-negative TemRA cells. The TCR sequence derives from a man between 18 and 35 years old in good health. V is TRBV2 and J is TRBJ2-7, with 7 bases that match TRBD2. CDR3 protein: CASSEVAGYEQYF. In DNA form, the CDR3 reads TGTGCCAGCAGTGAGGTAGCGGGCTACGAGCAGTACTTC.